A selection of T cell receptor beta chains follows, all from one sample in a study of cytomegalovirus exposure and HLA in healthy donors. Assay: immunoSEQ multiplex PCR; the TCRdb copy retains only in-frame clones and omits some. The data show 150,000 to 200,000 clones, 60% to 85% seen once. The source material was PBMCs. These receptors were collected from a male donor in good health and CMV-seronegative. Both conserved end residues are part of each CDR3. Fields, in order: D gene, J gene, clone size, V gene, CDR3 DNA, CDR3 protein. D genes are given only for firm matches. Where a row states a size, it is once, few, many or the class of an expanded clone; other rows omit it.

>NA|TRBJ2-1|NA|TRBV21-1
TGTGCCAGCAGGGGCCGGGGGGAGTCCTACAATGAGCAGTTCTTC
CASRGRGESYNEQFF
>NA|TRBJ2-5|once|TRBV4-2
TGTGCCAGCAGCCAGATCGCGGGAGAGACCCAGTACTTC
CASSQIAGETQYF
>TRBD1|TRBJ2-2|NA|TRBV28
TGTGCCACTGCGGGACAGGGGATGATCGCGAACACCGGGGAGCTGTTTTTT
CATAGQGMIANTGELFF
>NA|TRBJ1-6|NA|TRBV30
TGTGCCTGGAGCCTTAATTCACCCCTCCACTTT
CAWSLNSPLHF
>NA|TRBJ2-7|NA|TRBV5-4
TGTGCCAGCAGCTCAGAGGATTACGAGCAGTACTTC
CASSSEDYEQYF
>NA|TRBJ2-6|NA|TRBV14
TGTGCCAGCAGCCAAGACCCCACAGATCCCAGCTCTGGGGCCAACGTCCTGACTTTC
CASSQDPTDPSSGANVLTF
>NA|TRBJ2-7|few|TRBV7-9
TGTGCCAGCAGCCACTCCTACGAGCAGTACTTC
CASSHSYEQYF
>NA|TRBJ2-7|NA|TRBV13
TGTGCCAGCACCATGACACAGAGCTCCTACGAGCAGTACTTC
CASTMTQSSYEQYF
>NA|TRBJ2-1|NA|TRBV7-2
TGTGCCAGCAGCGCAGAGGTAGGATATCGGTATGAGCAGTTCTTC
CASSAEVGYRYEQFF
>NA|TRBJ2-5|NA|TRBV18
TGTGCCAGCTCCTGGACGGAGGAAGAGACCCAGTACTTC
CASSWTEEETQYF
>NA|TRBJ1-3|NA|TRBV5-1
TGCGCCAGCAGCCTCGGGACTGCCAACGGAAACACCATATATTTT
CASSLGTANGNTIYF
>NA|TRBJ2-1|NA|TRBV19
TGTGCCAGTAGCTTGATAAGAGGTATTGAGCAGTTCTTC
CASSLIRGIEQFF
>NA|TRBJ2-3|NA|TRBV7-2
TGTGCCAGCAGCTTAAATGGGGTGGCAGGGGATAGTACAGATACGCAGTATTTT
CASSLNGVAGDSTDTQYF
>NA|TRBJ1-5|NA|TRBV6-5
TGTGCCAGCAGTTCACAGAATAGCAATCAGCCCCAGCATTTT
CASSSQNSNQPQHF
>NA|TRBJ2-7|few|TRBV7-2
TGTGCCAGTTTACAGGGTCTGGGTGTAGGCGAGCAGTACTTC
CASLQGLGVGEQYF
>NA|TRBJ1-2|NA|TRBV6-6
TGTGCCAGCAGTTACGACGGGGAGTACGGCTACACCTTC
CASSYDGEYGYTF
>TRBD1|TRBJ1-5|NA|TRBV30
TGTGCCTGGGCGGGACAGGCATCGGTGGAGCCCCAGCATTTT
CAWAGQASVEPQHF
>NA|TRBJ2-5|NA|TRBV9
TGTGCCGGCAGTGCAGGGGAGGAGACCCAGTACTTC
CAGSAGEETQYF
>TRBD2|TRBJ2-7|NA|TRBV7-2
TGTGCCAGCAGCTCCCTAGCGGGAGGCCCCTACGAGCAGTACTTC
CASSSLAGGPYEQYF
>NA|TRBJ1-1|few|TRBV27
TGTGCCAGCAGTTACAGTCGGGGGACTGAAGCTTTCTTT
CASSYSRGTEAFF
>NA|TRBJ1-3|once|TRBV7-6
TGTGCCAGCAGCTCAAATACAGGAGACTCTGGAAACACCATATATTTT
CASSSNTGDSGNTIYF
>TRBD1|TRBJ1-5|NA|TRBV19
TGTGCCAGTTACTATGCAGGGGGCAGCAGCAATCAGCCCCAGCATTTT
CASYYAGGSSNQPQHF
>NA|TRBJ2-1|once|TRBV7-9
TGTGCCAGCAGTCCGACGGGTAATAGCTACAATGAGCAGTTCTTC
CASSPTGNSYNEQFF
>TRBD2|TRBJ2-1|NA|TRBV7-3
TGTGCCAGCAGCTTAAACCTAGCGGGAGACAATGAGCAGTTCTTC
CASSLNLAGDNEQFF
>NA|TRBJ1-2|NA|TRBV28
TGTGCCAGCCAGGCAGGAAACTATGGCTACACCTTC
CASQAGNYGYTF
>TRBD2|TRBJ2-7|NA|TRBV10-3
TGTGCCATCGGGGGACTAGCGGGAGGTGGCGAGCAGTACTTC
CAIGGLAGGGEQYF
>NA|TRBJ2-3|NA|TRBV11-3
TGTGCCAGCAGCTTAGCCCAATCAGATACGCAGTATTTT
CASSLAQSDTQYF
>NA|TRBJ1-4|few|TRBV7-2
TGTGCCAGCAGCTTAGAAAAGGGGCGGCGTCGGGATGAAAAACTGTTTTTT
CASSLEKGRRRDEKLFF
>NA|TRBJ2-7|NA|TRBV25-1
TGTGCCAGCAGTGACCTTGACTCACCGAGGTCCTACGAGCAGTACTTC
CASSDLDSPRSYEQYF
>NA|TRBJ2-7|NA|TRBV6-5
TGTGCCACCAATAGGGGGGACAGATCATTCCACGAGCAGTACTTC
CATNRGDRSFHEQYF
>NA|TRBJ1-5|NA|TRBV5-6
TGTGCCAGCAGCCCCGGGGGGGGTCAGCCCCAGCATTTT
CASSPGGGQPQHF
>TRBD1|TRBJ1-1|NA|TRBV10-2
TGCGCCAGCAGTCGCGGTGGGACAGGTCTCATGAACACTGAAGCTTTCTTT
CASSRGGTGLMNTEAFF
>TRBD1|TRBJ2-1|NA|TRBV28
TGTGCCAGCAGTTTAACCGGGACAGGGGACTACAATGAGCAGTTCTTC
CASSLTGTGDYNEQFF
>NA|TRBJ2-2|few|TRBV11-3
TGTGCCAGCAGCTTAGGAGGGACTAACACCGGGGAGCTGTTTTTT
CASSLGGTNTGELFF
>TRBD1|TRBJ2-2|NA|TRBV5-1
TGCGCCAGCAGCTTGACCTCAGGGGGCTTTGGCGGGGAGCTGTTTTTT
CASSLTSGGFGGELFF
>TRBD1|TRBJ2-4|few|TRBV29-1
TGCAGCGTGAAGAGACAGGGGGCCGGCGACATTCAGTACTTC
CSVKRQGAGDIQYF
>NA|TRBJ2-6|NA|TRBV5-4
TGTGCCAGCAGCTTGGGAGGTCCCAGCCCCGTGGGGGCCAACGTCCTGACTTTC
CASSLGGPSPVGANVLTF
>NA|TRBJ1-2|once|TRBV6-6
TGTGCCAGCTGGCTTGTTAACTATGGCTACACCTTC
CASWLVNYGYTF
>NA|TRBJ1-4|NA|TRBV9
TGTGCCAGCAGCGTAGGAGGGGGTGCTAATGAAAAACTGTTTTTT
CASSVGGGANEKLFF
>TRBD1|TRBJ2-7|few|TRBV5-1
TGCGCCAGCAGCGGAACTTGGGACAGGACCTACGAGCAGTACTTC
CASSGTWDRTYEQYF
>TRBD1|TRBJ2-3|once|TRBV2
TGTGCCAGCAGTGAAGGGTACGGGACAGCTTCTTCTAGCACAGATACGCAGTATTTT
CASSEGYGTASSSTDTQYF